A single T cell receptor (beta chain) is shown here with its context. This CDR3 has 15 amino acids. The germline gives CDR1 MRHNA, CDR2 SNTAGT. The J segment lost 3 bases and the V segment lost 0 bases, leaving 2 bases of the junction unmatched. Only in-frame clones appear in the TCRdb table, and some are missing; sequencing was by immunoSEQ multiplex PCR. The sample carries approximately 100,000 clones, about four fifths recorded once. This sample stems from a study of blood T cell repertoires in COVID-19. Study overall: The United States, Italy and Spain were the sources of the acute and convalescent COVID-19 samples. T cells, B-cell-depleted T cells, or PBMCs supplied cDNA or gDNA.

This clonotype was sampled from a woman aged 80 or over with active or convalescent COVID-19. The chain uses TRBV6-4 and TRBJ2-1, with TRBD1 identical over 7 bases. The specimen was peripheral blood. The CDR3 sequence is CASSDSAGGYNEQFF. Written as DNA, the CDR3 is TGTGCCAGCAGTGACTCGGCAGGGGGCTACAATGAGCAGTTCTTC.